This note documents a single T cell receptor (beta chain) sequence. Its antigen is not identified. These data belong to a study of PD-L1 blockade in urothelial cancer. Study summary: Samples of blood were analyzed 3 weeks (second dose) and 6 weeks after treatment start.

Stated time point: peripheral blood 6 weeks after treatment start. Samples spanned pretreatment and treatment, with 1 to 8 time points per patient. The germline CDR1 and CDR2 sequences are LNHNV and YYDKDF (reference sequence). Trimming left V 6 bases short and J 5 bases short, with 13 bases between. The CDR3 is 13 amino acids. The study's findings and limits: TCR clonality was measured in pretreatment peripheral blood. Clonality below the median predicted better survival. Durable benefit was linked to greater 3-week expansion of tumor-associated blood clones.

Some clones are missing from TCRdb's copy, which holds only in-frame ones; the method was immunoSEQ multiplex PCR. This sample carries about 120,000 clones, 85% to 95% of them seen once, and the ten largest clones take approximately 3.5%. The sequence was collected from a man in his sixties with urothelial cancer. The source was PBMCs, collected around atezolizumab (anti-PD-L1) treatment. The chain links TRBV15 to TRBJ2-5, with TRBD2 as a possible D gene (5 bases). This CDR3 is CATSLSGDETQYF. The CDR3 DNA reads TGTGCCACCAGTCTCTCCGGGGATGAGACCCAGTACTTC.